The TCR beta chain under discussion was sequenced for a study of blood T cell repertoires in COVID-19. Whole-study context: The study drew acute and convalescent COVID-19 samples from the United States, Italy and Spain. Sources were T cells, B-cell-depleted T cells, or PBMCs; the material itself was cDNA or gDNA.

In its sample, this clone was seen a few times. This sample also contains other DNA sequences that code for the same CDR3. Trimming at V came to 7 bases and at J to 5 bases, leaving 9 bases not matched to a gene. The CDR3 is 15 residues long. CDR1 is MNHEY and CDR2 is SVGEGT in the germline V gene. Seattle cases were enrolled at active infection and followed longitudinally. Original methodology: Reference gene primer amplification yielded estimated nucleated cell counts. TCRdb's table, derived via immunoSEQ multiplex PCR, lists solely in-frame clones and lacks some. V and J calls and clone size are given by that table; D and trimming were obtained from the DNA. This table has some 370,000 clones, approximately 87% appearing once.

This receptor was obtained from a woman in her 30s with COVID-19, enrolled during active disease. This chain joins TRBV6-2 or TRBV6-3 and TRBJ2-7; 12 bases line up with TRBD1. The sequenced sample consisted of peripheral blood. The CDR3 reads CASTPGTGGSDEQYF. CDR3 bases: TGTGCCAGCACCCCCGGGACAGGGGGCAGCGACGAGCAGTACTTC.